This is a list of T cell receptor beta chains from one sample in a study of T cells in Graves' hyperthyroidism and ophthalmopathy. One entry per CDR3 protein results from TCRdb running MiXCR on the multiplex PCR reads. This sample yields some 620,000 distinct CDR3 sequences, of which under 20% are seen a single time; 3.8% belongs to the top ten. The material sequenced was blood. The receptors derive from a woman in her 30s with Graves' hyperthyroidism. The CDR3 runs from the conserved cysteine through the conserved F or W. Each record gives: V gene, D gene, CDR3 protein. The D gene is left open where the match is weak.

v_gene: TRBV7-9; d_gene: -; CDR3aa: CASSTLRLEQFF
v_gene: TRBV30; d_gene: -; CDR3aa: CAWTFGGGEAFF
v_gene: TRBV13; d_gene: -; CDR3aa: CASSSDYVHEQYF
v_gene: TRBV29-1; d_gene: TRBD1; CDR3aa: CSVLYRGDFQYF
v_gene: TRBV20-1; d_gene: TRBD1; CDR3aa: CSARSGTVYEQYF
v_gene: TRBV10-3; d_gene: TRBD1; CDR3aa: CAITDRGGNTIYF
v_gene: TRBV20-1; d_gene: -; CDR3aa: CSFQRTGMSNQPQHF
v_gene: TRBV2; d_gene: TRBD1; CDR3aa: CASNLPTGGSYEQYF
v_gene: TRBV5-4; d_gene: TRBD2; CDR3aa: CASSLGSGRGEQYF
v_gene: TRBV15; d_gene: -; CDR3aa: CATSSKSYNEQFF
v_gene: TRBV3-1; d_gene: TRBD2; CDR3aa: CASSQGREWGNEQFF
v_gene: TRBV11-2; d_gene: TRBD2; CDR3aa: CASSLNPPTSGSYEQYF
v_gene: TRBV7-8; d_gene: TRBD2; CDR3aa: CASSSRESGRAYNEQFF
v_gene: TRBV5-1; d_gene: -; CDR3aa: CASSLGQGPEAFF
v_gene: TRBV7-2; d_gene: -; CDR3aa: CASSSQNRDSSGELFF